This T cell receptor (beta chain) was sequenced for a study of identifying expanded T cells in peripheral blood. The CDR3 is 14 amino acids. Germline V lookup: CDR1 MGHDK, CDR2 SYGVNS. The V end lost 0 bases, the J end lost 6 bases, and 9 bases lay between the germline ends. Using immunoSEQ multiplex PCR, the repertoire was profiled, and TCRdb retains in-frame clones only, with some absent. This table holds tens of thousands of clones, 88% found once. Sequencing was done on a sample of blood. This sequence joins TRBV25-1 and TRBJ2-1; D is possibly TRBD1 or TRBD2 (6 bases each). The TCR was taken from a person between 18 and 75 years old in good health. The CDR3, as DNA: TGTGCCAGCAGTGAATACGAGGGGGGCAATGAGCAGTTCTTC. This translates into CASSEYEGGNEQFF. The full variable domain, completed using reference TRBV25-1 and TRBJ2-1, is EADIYQTPRYLVIGTGKKITLECSQTMGHDKMYWYQQDPGMELHLIHYSYGVNSTEKGDLSSESTVSRIRTEHFPLTLESARPSHTSQYLCASSEYEGGNEQFFGPGTRLTVL.